This TCR beta chain was recorded in a study of OX40 agonist ivuxolimab in advanced cancers. Sequencing used immunoSEQ multiplex PCR; TCRdb keeps in-frame clones, though not all of them. The table has around 34,000 clones, about nine tenths seen once. This clone was seen more than once but under ten times. CDR1 SGDLS and CDR2 YYNGEE come from the germline V gene. V trimming: 0 bases; J trimming: 6 bases; junction bases outside the gene matches: 1. The CDR3 is 13 amino acids. Peripheral blood came from all dose cohorts at three timepoints. The receptor comes from an adult with an advanced solid tumor such as melanoma, head and neck, liver or kidney cancer. The starting material was CD4+ or CD8+ T cells sorted from blood, obtained in a trial of the OX40 agonist ivuxolimab. The V gene is TRBV9, the J gene TRBJ2-7, with 9 nucleotides matching TRBD1. CDR3: CASSVETGGEQYF. CDR3 DNA: TGTGCCAGCAGCGTAGAGACAGGGGGCGAGCAGTACTTC.